A single T cell receptor (beta chain) is shown here with its context. Its antigen remains unidentified. The CDR3 spans 14 residues. The germline gives CDR1 SGHDT, CDR2 YYEEEE. Trimming removed 8 bases from V and 3 bases from J, with 17 bases in between. This entry belongs to a study of T cells in Graves' hyperthyroidism and ophthalmopathy. Looking at the study overall: At initial diagnosis, before any treatment had begun, peripheral blood was obtained.

The TCR beta CDR3 regions underwent amplification using RNA transcripts as the source. First-round RT-PCR of the TCR CDR3 relied on the HTBI primer set. MiXCR was run by TCRdb on the multiplex PCR reads, yielding one entry per CDR3 protein. The table shows roughly 500,000 distinct CDR3 sequences, with more than 15% occurring only once. Study-level results: Most clonotypes expanded in thyroid above 0.001 were likewise present in blood. The model forecast ophthalmopathy, anticipating it by a median roughly 6 months before onset.

Extraction of PBMCs used roughly 9.6 ml of fresh peripheral blood. The chain employs TRBV5-6 and TRBJ1-1; TRBD1 is a possible D gene (5 bases). Sample: blood. This TCR was recovered from a woman in her twenties or thirties with Graves' ophthalmopathy. Here the CDR3 reads CASSYRQPYTEAFF. In DNA, the CDR3 is TGTGCCAGTAGTTACAGGCAACCATACACTGAAGCTTTCTTT.